The text below deals with one T cell receptor (beta chain). Antigen unknown. This record comes from a study of T cells expressing NK-cell markers. Across the study: From sorted CD3+CD56+NKG2C+, CD3+CD56+NKG2C- and CD3+CD56-NKG2C+ T cells came the TCR beta repertoires.

Template switching by 5'RACE with UMIs generated the TCR beta cDNA. TCRdb re-called the 5' RACE reads, yielding one record per CDR3 amino acid sequence without DNA. This repertoire includes about 260,000 distinct CDR3 sequences. Study results and limitations: These same clonotypes (in several donors) also led the CD3+CD56-NKG2C+ fraction.

CDR1 and CDR2 (germline): LGHNA, YSLEER. The CDR3 length is 15 residues. The chain couples TRBV4-3 to TRBJ2-1; TCRdb's D call, TRBD1, is unchecked because there is no DNA. The material sequenced was blood T cells: a sorted CD56 or NKG2C T cell subset, CD4+ or CD8+ T cells, or bulk PBMC T cells (not recorded which). This clonotype originated in a woman aged 18 to 75 in good health. The chain's CDR3 is CASSQGAGIYNEQFF.